This entry describes one TCR beta chain. Its antigen remains unidentified. The data belong to a study of T cells in Graves' hyperthyroidism and ophthalmopathy. Whole-study results and caveats: Blood also showed most of the thyroid clonotypes that were expanded above 0.001.

Germline V lookup: CDR1 KGHSH, CDR2 LQKENI. This CDR3 is 12 amino acids long. The V segment lost 7 bases and the J segment 8 bases; nucleotides outside the gene matches: 5. Amplification of TCR beta CDR3 regions was performed using RNA transcripts as template. TCR CDR3 regions were first amplified by RT-PCR with HTBI primers. TCRdb reprocessed the multiplex PCR reads with MiXCR, giving one entry per CDR3 protein. This sample carries roughly 510,000 distinct CDR3 sequences, about a fifth of them seen once, and the ten largest clones take more than 20%. Exclusion criteria comprised uncontrolled infection, other autoimmune disease, pregnancy or lactation.

The sample comprised blood. The receptor was isolated from a man between 18 and 29 years old with Graves' hyperthyroidism. The rearrangement uses TRBV18 and TRBJ1-2; 9 bases are a match to TRBD1. The CDR3 region is CASWDRVIGYTF. Here the CDR3 DNA reads TGTGCCAGCTGGGACAGGGTAATCGGCTACACCTTC.